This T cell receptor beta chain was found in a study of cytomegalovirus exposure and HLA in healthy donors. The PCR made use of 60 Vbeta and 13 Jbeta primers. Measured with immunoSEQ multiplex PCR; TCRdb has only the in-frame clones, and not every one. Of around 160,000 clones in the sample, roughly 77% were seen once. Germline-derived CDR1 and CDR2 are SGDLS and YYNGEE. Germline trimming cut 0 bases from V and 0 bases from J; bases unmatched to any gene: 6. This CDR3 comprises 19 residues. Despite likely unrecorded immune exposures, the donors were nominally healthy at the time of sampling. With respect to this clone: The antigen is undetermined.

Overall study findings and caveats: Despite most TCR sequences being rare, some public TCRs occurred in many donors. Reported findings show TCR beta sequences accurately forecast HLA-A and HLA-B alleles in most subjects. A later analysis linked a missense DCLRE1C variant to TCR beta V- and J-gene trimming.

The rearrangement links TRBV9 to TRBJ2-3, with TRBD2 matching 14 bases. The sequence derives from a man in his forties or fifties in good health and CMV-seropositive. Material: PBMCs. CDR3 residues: CASSVERGLAGESTDTQYF. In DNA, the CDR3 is TGTGCCAGCAGCGTAGAGAGGGGACTAGCGGGGGAGAGCACAGATACGCAGTATTTT.